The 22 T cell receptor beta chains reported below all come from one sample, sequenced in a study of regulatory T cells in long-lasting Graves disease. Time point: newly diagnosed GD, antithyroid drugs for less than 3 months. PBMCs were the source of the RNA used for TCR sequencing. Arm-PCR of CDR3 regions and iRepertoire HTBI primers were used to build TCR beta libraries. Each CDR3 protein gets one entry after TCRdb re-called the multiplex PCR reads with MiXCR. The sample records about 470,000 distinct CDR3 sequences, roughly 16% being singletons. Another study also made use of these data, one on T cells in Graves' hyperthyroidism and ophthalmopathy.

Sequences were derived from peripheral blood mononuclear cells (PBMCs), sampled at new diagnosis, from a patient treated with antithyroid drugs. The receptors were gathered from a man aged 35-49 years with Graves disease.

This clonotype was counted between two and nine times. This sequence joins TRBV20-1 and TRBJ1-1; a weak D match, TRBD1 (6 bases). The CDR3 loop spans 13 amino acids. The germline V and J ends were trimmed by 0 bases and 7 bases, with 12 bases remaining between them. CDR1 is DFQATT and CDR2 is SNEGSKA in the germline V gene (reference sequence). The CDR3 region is CSARDNGQREAFF. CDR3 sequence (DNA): TGCAGTGCTAGAGATAACGGACAGCGTGAAGCTTTCTTT.

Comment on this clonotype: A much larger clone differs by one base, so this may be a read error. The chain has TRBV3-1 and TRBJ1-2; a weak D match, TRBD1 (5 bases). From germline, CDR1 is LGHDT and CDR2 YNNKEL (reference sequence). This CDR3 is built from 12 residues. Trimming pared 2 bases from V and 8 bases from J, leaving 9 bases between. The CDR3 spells CASSQPGSGYTF. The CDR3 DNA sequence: TGTGCCAGCAGCCAACCAGGGAGCGGCTACACCTTC.

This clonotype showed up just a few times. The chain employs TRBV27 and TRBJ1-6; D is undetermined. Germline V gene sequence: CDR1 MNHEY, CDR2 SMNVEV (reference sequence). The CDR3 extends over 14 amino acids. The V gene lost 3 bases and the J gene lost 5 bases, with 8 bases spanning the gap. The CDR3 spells CASSFLSDNSPLHF. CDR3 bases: TGTGCCAGCAGTTTCTTGTCAGATAATTCACCCCTCCACTTT.

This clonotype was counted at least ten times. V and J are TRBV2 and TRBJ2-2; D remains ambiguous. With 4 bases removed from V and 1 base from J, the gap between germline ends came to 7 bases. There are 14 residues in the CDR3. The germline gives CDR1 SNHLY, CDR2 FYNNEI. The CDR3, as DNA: TGTGCCAGCAGTGGGCCTAGGAACACCGGGGAGCTGTTTTTT. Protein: CASSGPRNTGELFF.

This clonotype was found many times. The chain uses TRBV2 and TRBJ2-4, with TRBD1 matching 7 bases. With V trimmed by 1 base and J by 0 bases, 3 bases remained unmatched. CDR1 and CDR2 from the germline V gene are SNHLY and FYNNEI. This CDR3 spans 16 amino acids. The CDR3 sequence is CASSEGQGLAKNIQYF. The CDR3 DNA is TGTGCCAGCAGTGAAGGACAGGGTCTAGCCAAAAACATTCAGTACTTC.

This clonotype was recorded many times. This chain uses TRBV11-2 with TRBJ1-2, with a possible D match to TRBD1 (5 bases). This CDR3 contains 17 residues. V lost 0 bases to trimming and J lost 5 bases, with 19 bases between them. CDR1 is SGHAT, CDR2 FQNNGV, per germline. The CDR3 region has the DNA TGTGCCAGCAGCTTAGATCCTCAGGGTCAAAGGATTTATGGCTACACCTTC. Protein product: CASSLDPQGQRIYGYTF.

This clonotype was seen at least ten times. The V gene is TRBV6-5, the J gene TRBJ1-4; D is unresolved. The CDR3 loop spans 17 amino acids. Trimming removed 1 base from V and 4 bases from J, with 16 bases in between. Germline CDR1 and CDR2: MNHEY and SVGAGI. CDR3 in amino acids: CASSYFQMGGHNEKLFF. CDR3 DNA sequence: TGTGCCAGCAGTTACTTCCAAATGGGAGGGCATAATGAAAAACTGTTTTTT.

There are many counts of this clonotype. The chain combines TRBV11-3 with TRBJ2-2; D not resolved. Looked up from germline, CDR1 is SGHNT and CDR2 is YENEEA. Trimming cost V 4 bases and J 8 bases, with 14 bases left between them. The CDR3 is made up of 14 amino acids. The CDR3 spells CASSWASVGGELFF. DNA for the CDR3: TGTGCCAGCAGCTGGGCCTCCGTTGGGGGGGAGCTGTTTTTT.

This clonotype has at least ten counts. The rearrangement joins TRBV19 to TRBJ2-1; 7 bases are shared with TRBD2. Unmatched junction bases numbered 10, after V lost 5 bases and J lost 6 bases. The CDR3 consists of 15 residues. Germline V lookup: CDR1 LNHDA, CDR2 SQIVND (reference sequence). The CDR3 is CASSLGGSSSNEQFF. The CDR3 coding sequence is TGTGCCAGTAGTCTTGGCGGGAGTAGCAGCAATGAGCAGTTCTTC.

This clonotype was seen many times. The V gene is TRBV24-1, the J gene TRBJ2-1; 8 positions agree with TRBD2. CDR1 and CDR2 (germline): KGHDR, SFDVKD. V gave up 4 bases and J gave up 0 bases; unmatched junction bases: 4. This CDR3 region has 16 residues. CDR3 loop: CATSDKSGSSYNEQFF. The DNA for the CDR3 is TGTGCCACCAGTGACAAAAGCGGGAGCTCCTACAATGAGCAGTTCTTC.

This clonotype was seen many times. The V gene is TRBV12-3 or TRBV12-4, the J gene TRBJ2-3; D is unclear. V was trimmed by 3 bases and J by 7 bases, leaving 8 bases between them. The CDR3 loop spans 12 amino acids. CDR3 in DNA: TGTGCCAGCAGTTTGGCTACTAATACGCAGTATTTT. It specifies CASSLATNTQYF.

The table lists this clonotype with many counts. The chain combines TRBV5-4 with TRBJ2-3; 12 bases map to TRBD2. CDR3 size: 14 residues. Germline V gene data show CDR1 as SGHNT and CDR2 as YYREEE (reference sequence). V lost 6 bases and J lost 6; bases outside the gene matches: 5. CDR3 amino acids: CASKTSGRSDTQYF. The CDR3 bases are TGTGCCAGCAAGACTAGCGGGAGAAGTGATACGCAGTATTTT.

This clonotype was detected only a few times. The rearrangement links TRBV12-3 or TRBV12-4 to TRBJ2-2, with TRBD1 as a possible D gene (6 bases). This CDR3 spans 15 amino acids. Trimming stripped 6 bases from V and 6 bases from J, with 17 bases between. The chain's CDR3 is CASSLRGGVAGELFF. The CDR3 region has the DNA TGTGCCAGCAGCCTCAGGGGCGGTGTAGCCGGGGAGCTGTTTTTT.

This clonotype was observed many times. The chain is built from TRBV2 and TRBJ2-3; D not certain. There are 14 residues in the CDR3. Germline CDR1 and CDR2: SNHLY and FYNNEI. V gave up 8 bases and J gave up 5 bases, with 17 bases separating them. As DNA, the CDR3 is TGTGCCAGCTCAAGGACCGTCCGTGAAGATACGCAGTATTTT. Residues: CASSRTVREDTQYF.

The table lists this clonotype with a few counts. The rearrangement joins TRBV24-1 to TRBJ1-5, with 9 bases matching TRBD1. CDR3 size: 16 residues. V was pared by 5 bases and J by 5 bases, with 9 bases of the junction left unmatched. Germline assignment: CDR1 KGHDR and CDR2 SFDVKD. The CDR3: CATSVAGTGSDQPQHF. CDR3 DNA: TGTGCCACCAGTGTCGCCGGGACAGGGTCGGATCAGCCCCAGCATTTT.

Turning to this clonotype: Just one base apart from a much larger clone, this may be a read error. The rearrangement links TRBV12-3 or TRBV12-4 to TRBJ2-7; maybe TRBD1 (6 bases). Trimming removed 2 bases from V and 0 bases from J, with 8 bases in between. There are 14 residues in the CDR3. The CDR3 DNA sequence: TGTGCCAGCAGTTTACTGGACAGCTCCTACGAGCAGTACTTC. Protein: CASSLLDSSYEQYF.

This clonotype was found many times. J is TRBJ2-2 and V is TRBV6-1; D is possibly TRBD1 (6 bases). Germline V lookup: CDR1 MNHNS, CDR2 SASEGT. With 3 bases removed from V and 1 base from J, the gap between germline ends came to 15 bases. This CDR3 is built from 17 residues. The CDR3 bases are TGTGCCAGCAGTGATCCCGATACAGGGATGAACACCGGGGAGCTGTTTTTT. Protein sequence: CASSDPDTGMNTGELFF.

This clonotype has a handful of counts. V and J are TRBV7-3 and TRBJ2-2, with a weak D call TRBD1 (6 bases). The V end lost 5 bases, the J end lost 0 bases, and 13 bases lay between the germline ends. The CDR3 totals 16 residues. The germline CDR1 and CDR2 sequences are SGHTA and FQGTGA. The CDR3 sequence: CASSDPRGANTGELFF. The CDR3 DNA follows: TGTGCCAGCAGCGACCCCAGGGGAGCGAACACCGGGGAGCTGTTTTTT.

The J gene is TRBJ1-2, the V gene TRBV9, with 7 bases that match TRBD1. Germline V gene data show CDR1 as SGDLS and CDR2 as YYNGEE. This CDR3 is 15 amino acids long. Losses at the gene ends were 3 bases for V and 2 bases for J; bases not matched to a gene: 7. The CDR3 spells CASSGSGGINYGYTF. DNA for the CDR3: TGTGCCAGCAGCGGATCAGGGGGTATAAACTATGGCTACACCTTC.

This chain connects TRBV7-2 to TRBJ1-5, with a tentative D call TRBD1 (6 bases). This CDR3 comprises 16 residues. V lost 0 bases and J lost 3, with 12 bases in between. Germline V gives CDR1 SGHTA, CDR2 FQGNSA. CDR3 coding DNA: TGTGCCAGCAGCTTAGCGCGAGGACAGTCCAATCAGCCCCAGCATTTT. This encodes CASSLARGQSNQPQHF.

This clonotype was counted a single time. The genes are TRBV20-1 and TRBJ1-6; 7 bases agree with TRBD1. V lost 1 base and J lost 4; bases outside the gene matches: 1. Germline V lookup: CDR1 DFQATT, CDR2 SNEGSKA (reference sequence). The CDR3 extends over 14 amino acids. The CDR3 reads CSARVGQYNSPLHF. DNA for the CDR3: TGCAGTGCTAGAGTGGGACAGTATAATTCACCCCTCCACTTT.

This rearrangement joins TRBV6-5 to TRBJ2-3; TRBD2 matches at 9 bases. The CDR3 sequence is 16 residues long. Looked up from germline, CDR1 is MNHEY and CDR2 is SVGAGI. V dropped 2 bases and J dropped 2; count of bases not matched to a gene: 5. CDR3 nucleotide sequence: TGTGCCAGCAGTTACCACGGCGGGGGGGACACAGATACGCAGTATTTT. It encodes CASSYHGGGDTDTQYF.